This T cell receptor (beta chain) was sequenced during a study of blood T cells in healthy people across ages. General study results and limits: More naive CD4+ cells and higher diversity were found in long-lived than in aged donors.

Then a second PCR, running roughly 6 to 12 cycles, was carried out with a sample-barcoded 5' primer and a J-beta primer mix. Each sample provided no less than 2.5 million CDR3-containing paired-end reads. TCRdb processed the 5' RACE reads anew with MiXCR; each CDR3 protein has one entry. The sample gives under 800,000 distinct CDR3 sequences, around 40% of which show up once; around a fifth is in the top ten. This CDR3 has 16 residues. V dropped 4 bases and J dropped 6; count of bases not matched to a gene: 13. CDR1 is LGHDT and CDR2 is YNNKEL in the germline V gene (reference sequence). As to this clonotype: Its antigen remains unknown.

This chain joins TRBV3-1 and TRBJ2-3, with 7 bases matching TRBD2. The clonotype was recovered from an older woman in good health. What was sequenced was blood. CDR3 loop: CASSPLDSGFTDTQYF. For the CDR3, the DNA is TGTGCCAGCAGCCCCCTGGATAGCGGGTTCACGGATACGCAGTATTTT.